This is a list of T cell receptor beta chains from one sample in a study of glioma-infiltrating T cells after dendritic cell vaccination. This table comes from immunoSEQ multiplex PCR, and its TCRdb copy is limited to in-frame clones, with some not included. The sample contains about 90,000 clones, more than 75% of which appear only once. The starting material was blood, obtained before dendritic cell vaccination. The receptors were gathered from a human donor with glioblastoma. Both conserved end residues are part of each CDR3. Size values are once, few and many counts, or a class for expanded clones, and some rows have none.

CASSYLRDGPQHF,13,TRBV10-1,NA,TRBJ1-5
CASSQDPLATNEKLFF,16,TRBV4-3,NA,TRBJ1-4
CASSYKQGATEAFF,14,TRBV6-5,once,TRBJ1-1
CASSYTGDLSSYEQYF,16,TRBV5-1,NA,TRBJ2-7
CASSPRGGVQPQHF,14,TRBV25-1,NA,TRBJ1-5
CSVLLIPDTQYF,12,TRBV29-1,NA,TRBJ2-3
CASRGDIRHTIYF,13,TRBV2,few,TRBJ1-3
CASSLEQGVGYTEAFF,16,TRBV7-9,NA,TRBJ1-1
CASSVGVGTGAGNTIYF,17,TRBV9,NA,TRBJ1-3
CASIPARDTEAFF,13,TRBV6-6,few,TRBJ1-1
CASSPPGLAGNEQFF,15,TRBV5-1,NA,TRBJ2-1
CAWSVPTGDQPQHF,14,TRBV30,NA,TRBJ1-5
CASSPSVVPITDTQYF,16,TRBV14,once,TRBJ2-3
CASSVGLGGANTGELFF,17,TRBV9,NA,TRBJ2-2
CASSPRGLGTEAFF,14,TRBV6-5,NA,TRBJ1-1
CAISDIGQGNEKLFF,15,TRBV10-3,once,TRBJ1-4
CASTTGSSYNEQFF,14,TRBV7-9,NA,TRBJ2-1
CASRGQTTGQETQYF,15,TRBV2,NA,TRBJ2-5
CASSLGGQGARGYTF,15,TRBV5-1,NA,TRBJ1-2
CASSRTGMNTEAFF,14,TRBV18,NA,TRBJ1-1
CASSPWGARETQYF,14,TRBV25-1,NA,TRBJ2-5
CASSLGGLGVYEQYF,15,TRBV7-9,NA,TRBJ2-7
CASSLRTIHNEQFF,14,TRBV11-3,NA,TRBJ2-1